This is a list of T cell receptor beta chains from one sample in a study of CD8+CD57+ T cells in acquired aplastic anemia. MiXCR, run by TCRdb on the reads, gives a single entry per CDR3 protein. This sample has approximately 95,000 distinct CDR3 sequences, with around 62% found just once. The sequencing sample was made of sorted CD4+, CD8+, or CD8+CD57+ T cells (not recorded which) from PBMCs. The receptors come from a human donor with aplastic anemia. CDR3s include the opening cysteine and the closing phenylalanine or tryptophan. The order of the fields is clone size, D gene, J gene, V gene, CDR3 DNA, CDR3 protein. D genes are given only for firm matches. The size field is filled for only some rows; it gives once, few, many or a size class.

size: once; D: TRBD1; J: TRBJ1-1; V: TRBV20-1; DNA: TGCAGTGCTAGTGACAGGGGTGAAGCTTTCTTT; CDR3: CSASDRGEAFF
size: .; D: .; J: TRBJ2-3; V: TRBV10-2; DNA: TGCGCCAGCACCACTAGCCGGGGGACAGATACGCAGTATTTT; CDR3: CASTTSRGTDTQYF
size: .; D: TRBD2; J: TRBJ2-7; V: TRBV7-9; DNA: TGTGCCAGCGGCCCGGGGGGATACGAGCAGTACTTC; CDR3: CASGPGGYEQYF
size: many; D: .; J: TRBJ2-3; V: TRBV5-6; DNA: TGTGCCAGCAGCTTGGTTTGGGGGGATACGCAGTATTTT; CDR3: CASSLVWGDTQYF
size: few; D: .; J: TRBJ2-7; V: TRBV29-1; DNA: TGCAGCGTTATATCCCTCTTGTCCTACGAGCAGTACTTC; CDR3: CSVISLLSYEQYF
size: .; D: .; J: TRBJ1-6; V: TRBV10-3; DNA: TGTGCCATCGCGGCGGGGTCCTATAATTCACCCCTCCACTTT; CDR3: CAIAAGSYNSPLHF
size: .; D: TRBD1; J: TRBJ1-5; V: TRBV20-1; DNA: TGCAGTGCCAGGACAGGGGTTCGCAATCAGCCCCAGCATTTT; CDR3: CSARTGVRNQPQHF
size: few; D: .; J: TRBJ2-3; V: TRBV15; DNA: TGTGCCACCAGCAGTGCTACACAGGGCCGGCAGTATTTT; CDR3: CATSSATQGRQYF
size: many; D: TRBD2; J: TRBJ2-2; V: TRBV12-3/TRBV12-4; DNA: TGTGCCAGCAGCCATCACGGGAGGGGCGGCGGGGAGCTGTTTTTT; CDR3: CASSHHGRGGGELFF
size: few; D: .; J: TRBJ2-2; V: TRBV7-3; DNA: TGTGCCAGCAGCGGAGAGGGAGGGGAGCTGTTTTTT; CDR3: CASSGEGGELFF
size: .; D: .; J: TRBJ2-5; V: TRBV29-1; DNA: TGCAGCGTTGCCAGGGGCGGCGAAGAGACCCAGTACTTC; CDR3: CSVARGGEETQYF
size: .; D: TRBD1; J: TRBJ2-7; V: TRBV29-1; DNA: TGCAGCGTTGAAGGACAGGGGCTCGAGCAGTACTTC; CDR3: CSVEGQGLEQYF
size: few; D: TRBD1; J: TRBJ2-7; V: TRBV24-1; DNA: TGTGCCACCAGTGATTCCGGACAGGTTTCCTCCTACGAGCAGTACTTC; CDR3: CATSDSGQVSSYEQYF
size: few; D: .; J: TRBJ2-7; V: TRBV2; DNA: TGTGCCATCGACGGGGCAGGCCCCTACGAGCAGTACTTC; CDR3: CAIDGAGPYEQYF
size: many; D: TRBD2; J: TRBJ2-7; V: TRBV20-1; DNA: TGCAGTGCTAGGGATCCGGGACTAGCGGGCACTAGGAGCTCCTACGAGCAGTACTTC; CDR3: CSARDPGLAGTRSSYEQYF
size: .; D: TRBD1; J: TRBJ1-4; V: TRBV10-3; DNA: TGTGCCATCAGAACAGGGGAGGATGAAAAACTGTTTTTT; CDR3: CAIRTGEDEKLFF
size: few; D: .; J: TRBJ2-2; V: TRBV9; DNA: TGTGCCAGCAGCACCACCGGGGAGCTGTTTTTT; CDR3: CASSTTGELFF
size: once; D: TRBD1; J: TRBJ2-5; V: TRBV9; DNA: TGTGCCAGCAGCGCCCCGACAGGGGGCCAAGAGACCCAGTACTTC; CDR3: CASSAPTGGQETQYF